This TCR beta chain is from a study of T cells in narcolepsy. With 6 bases removed from V and 8 bases from J, the gap between germline ends came to 13 bases. This CDR3 region has 12 residues. Germline lookup yields CDR1 SNHLY and CDR2 FYNNEI. Measured with immunoSEQ multiplex PCR; TCRdb has only the in-frame clones, and not every one. This sample has around 8,000 clones, with about 61% found just once. The sequenced sample was CD45RA- memory CD8+ T cells from PBMCs. This TCR was recovered from a human donor with narcolepsy. V is TRBV2 and J is TRBJ1-2; D unresolved. The CDR3 sequence: CASSLPGRGYTF. The CDR3 nucleotides read TGTGCCAGCAGCCTCCCCGGACGAGGCTACACCTTC. Full variable domain (outside the CDR3, taken from reference TRBV2 and TRBJ1-2): EPEVTQTPSHQVTQMGQEVILRCVPISNHLYFYWYRQILGQKVEFLVSFYNNEISEKSEIFDDQFSVERPDGSNFTLKIRSTKLEDSAMYFCASSLPGRGYTFGSGTRLTVV.